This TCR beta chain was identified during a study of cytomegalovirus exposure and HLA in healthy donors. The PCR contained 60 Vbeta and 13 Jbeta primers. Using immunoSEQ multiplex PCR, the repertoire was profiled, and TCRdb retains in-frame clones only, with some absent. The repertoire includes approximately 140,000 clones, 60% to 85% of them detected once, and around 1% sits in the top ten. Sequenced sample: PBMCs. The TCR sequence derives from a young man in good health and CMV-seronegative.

CDR3 sequence reads: CASSTRQTYPYNEQFF. The CDR3 region has the DNA TGCGCCAGCAGCACCCGACAGACCTACCCTTACAATGAGCAGTTCTTC. This chain links TRBV5-1 with TRBJ2-1, with D perhaps matching TRBD1 (5 bases). The CDR3 is made up of 16 amino acids. Germline assignment: CDR1 SGHRS and CDR2 YFSETQ. With 4 bases removed from V and 4 bases from J, the gap between germline ends came to 18 bases.